This T cell receptor beta chain was found in a study of identical twins. The study, taken as a whole, reports: Cord blood's abundant beta clonotypes had fewer insertions, unlike memory repertoires. Analyses of zero insertions could be partly confounded by invariant MAIT and iNKT cells.

Details on this clonotype: The antigen is not known.

With template switching, a universal primer site was added, and the cDNA carried unique molecular identifiers. TCRdb fed the 5' RACE reads into MiXCR, producing one record per CDR3 protein. This sample has 200,000 to 250,000 distinct CDR3 sequences, with over 9.5% found just once. The germline gives CDR1 MNHEY, CDR2 SMNVEV (reference sequence). The CDR3 runs to 11 residues. Trimming removed 3 bases from V and 9 bases from J, with 6 bases in between. The same sample was also used in a study of yellow fever vaccine responses in identical twins.

Input material: memory (CD45RO+) T cells sorted from blood. V gene TRBV27 combines with J gene TRBJ2-1; D is unclear. The clonotype originates from a woman aged 18 to 35 in good health. The CDR3 is CASSFGFEQFF. The CDR3 coding sequence is TGTGCCAGCAGTTTTGGGTTTGAGCAGTTCTTC.